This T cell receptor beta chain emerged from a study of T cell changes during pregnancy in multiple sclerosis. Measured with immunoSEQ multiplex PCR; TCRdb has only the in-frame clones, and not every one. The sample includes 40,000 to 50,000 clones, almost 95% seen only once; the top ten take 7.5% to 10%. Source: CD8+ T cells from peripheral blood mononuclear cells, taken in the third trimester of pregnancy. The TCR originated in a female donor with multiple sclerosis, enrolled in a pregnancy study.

Here the CDR3 reads CASSFVSYTEAFF. CDR3 coding DNA: TGTGCCAGCAGTTTCGTGTCTTACACTGAAGCTTTCTTT. The chain carries TRBV28 and TRBJ1-1; D gene uncertain. V dropped 3 bases and J dropped 3 bases, with 8 bases sitting between them. The CDR3 is 13 residues long. The germline V gene has CDR1 MDHEN and CDR2 SYDVKM.